This TCR beta chain is drawn from a study of control samples from healthy donors and cancer patients. The data were produced by immunoSEQ multiplex PCR, yet TCRdb's version contains in-frame clones alone and is incomplete. The profile shows approximately 140,000 clones, 90% to 95% of them singletons. CDR1 and CDR2 (germline): SEHNR, FQNEAQ (reference sequence). V was clipped by 1 base and J by 4 bases; unmatched bases: 3. The CDR3 runs to 14 residues. The clonotype comes from a young man in good health. The sample was blood. The chain joins TRBV7-9 to TRBJ2-5, with 7 positions matching TRBD1. The CDR3 DNA sequence: TGTGCCAGCAGCTTAGGACAGGGTACAGAGACCCAGTACTTC. This gives the protein CASSLGQGTETQYF.